This record covers a single T cell receptor beta chain. As yet, its antigen is unknown. These data are taken from a study of T cells after yellow fever vaccination. The study, taken as a whole, reports: A small share of clonotypes appeared in both CD4 and CD8 compartments.

The CDR3 runs to 15 residues. Per the germline V gene, CDR1 is SGDLS and CDR2 is YYNGEE. Trimming left V 2 bases short and J 2 bases short, with 13 bases between. TCRdb used MiXCR to reprocess the 5' RACE reads, holding one entry per CDR3 protein. The repertoire holds hundreds of thousands of distinct CDR3 sequences, with approximately 3.8% as singletons. The chain carries TRBV9 and TRBJ1-1; no reliable D call. The sequence came from a man younger than 30 who received the YFV17D yellow fever vaccine. This material consisted of PBMCs, taken on the day of the yellow fever booster vaccination. CDR3 protein: CASSVNPRANTEAFF. The CDR3 nucleotides read TGTGCCAGCAGCGTCAACCCTCGGGCCAACACTGAAGCTTTCTTT.